The rows below give T cell receptor beta chains drawn from one sample of a study of T-cell memory formation after mild COVID-19. Each CDR3 protein gets one entry after TCRdb re-called the 5' RACE reads with MiXCR. The sample carries about 470,000 distinct CDR3 sequences, over 15% recorded once. Sequenced input: PBMCs or a T cell subset sorted from them (not recorded which). The receptors shown here come from an adult woman who had mild COVID-19 (a few samples of this study predate the infection). Cell type and time point are not known. The CDR3 runs from the conserved cysteine through the conserved F or W. D genes are given only for firm matches. Not all rows give a size; the values are once, few, many and, for expanded clones, a class.

D	V	size	J	CDR3	DNA
TRBD1	TRBV5-1	few	TRBJ2-7	CASSKTGTETYEQYF	TGCGCCAGCAGCAAGACCGGGACAGAGACCTACGAGCAGTACTTC
-	TRBV12-3/TRBV12-4	many	TRBJ2-7	CASSSDRSYEQYF	TGTGCCAGCAGTTCCGACAGGAGCTACGAGCAGTACTTC
TRBD1	TRBV2	-	TRBJ2-3	CASSRDRGADTQYF	TGTGCCAGCAGTCGGGACAGGGGAGCAGATACGCAGTATTTT
-	TRBV30	few	TRBJ2-7	CAWTDISRGAIHEQYF	TGTGCCTGGACTGACATATCGCGAGGGGCGATCCACGAGCAGTACTTC
-	TRBV19	-	TRBJ2-2	CASRSSAGELFF	TGTGCCAGTAGATCGTCGGCCGGGGAGCTGTTTTTT
-	TRBV10-3	-	TRBJ2-1	CAISEGIRVLEFF	TGTGCCATCAGTGAGGGGATACGGGTATTGGAGTTCTTC
TRBD2	TRBV7-3	-	TRBJ2-3	CASSPRMLAGGRTDTQYF	TGTGCCAGCAGCCCGCGCATGCTAGCGGGAGGGCGCACAGATACGCAGTATTTT
-	TRBV5-1	many	TRBJ2-1	CASSLAGSNEQFF	TGCGCCAGCAGCTTGGCAGGGTCCAATGAGCAGTTCTTC
-	TRBV7-9	many	TRBJ2-6	CASSLDVGHSGANVLTF	TGTGCCAGCAGCTTAGATGTCGGTCACTCTGGGGCCAACGTCCTGACTTTC
-	TRBV7-9	few	TRBJ2-7	CASSPTQTISYEQYF	TGTGCCAGCAGCCCGACCCAGACCATCTCCTACGAGCAGTACTTC
-	TRBV5-5	few	TRBJ2-7	CASSLLRGDYEQYF	TGTGCCAGCAGCTTGCTGCGGGGCGACTACGAGCAGTACTTC
TRBD1	TRBV7-3	many	TRBJ1-1	CASSPHGTGDTEAFF	TGTGCCAGCAGCCCGCACGGGACAGGGGACACTGAAGCTTTCTTT
TRBD1	TRBV9	few	TRBJ2-7	CASSPGTGRLYEQYF	TGTGCCAGCAGTCCCGGGACAGGGAGGCTCTACGAGCAGTACTTC
TRBD1	TRBV3-1	-	TRBJ1-2	CASSQVLPPGQYYGYTF	TGTGCCAGCAGCCAAGTCCTCCCACCGGGACAGTACTATGGCTACACCTTC
-	TRBV12-3/TRBV12-4	few	TRBJ2-7	CASSFTSPYEQYF	TGTGCCAGCAGTTTCACCTCTCCCTACGAGCAGTACTTC
-	TRBV24-1	-	TRBJ1-1	CATSDPFRGGEAFF	TGTGCCACCAGTGACCCCTTCCGGGGGGGTGAAGCTTTCTTT
TRBD1	TRBV14	-	TRBJ1-4	CASSHRTGAPREKLFF	TGTGCCAGCAGCCATCGGACAGGGGCCCCGAGAGAAAAACTGTTTTTT
TRBD1	TRBV5-1	-	TRBJ1-4	CASSLGQGSEKLFF	TGCGCCAGCAGCCTAGGACAGGGAAGTGAAAAACTTTTTTTT
-	TRBV20-1	few	TRBJ1-1	CSARVAGANTEAFF	TGCAGTGCTAGAGTCGCGGGGGCGAACACTGAAGCTTTCTTT
TRBD2	TRBV28	-	TRBJ2-1	CASSGTSGSRPNEQFF	TGTGCCAGCAGTGGGACTAGCGGGAGTAGGCCCAATGAGCAGTTCTTC
TRBD1	TRBV4-3	few	TRBJ2-7	CASSQDSQGAYEQYF	TGCGCCAGCAGCCAAGATTCGCAGGGGGCCTACGAGCAGTACTTC
TRBD1	TRBV7-7	-	TRBJ2-5	CASSLTGSIQETQYF	TGTGCCAGCAGCTTGACAGGGTCCATCCAAGAGACCCAGTACTTC
-	TRBV29-1	-	TRBJ2-6	CSVDSGTSGANVLTF	TGCAGCGTAGACTCCGGGACCTCTGGGGCCAACGTCCTGACTTTC
-	TRBV30	-	TRBJ1-1	CAWSDGLNTEAFF	TGTGCCTGGAGCGACGGACTGAACACTGAAGCTTTCTTT
-	TRBV5-1	-	TRBJ2-3	CASSFTRGLTDTQYF	TGCGCCAGCAGCTTCACCCGGGGGCTCACAGATACGCAGTATTTT
TRBD1	TRBV5-1	few	TRBJ2-7	CASSLAGQGRAEQYF	TGCGCCAGCAGCTTGGCGGGACAGGGGAGGGCCGAGCAGTACTTC
-	TRBV2	-	TRBJ1-1	CASRKGTSNTEAFF	TGTGCCAGCAGAAAAGGGACATCGAACACTGAAGCTTTCTTT
-	TRBV3-1	-	TRBJ1-3	CASSQGVSGNTIYF	TGTGCCAGCAGCCAAGGGGTTTCTGGAAACACCATATATTTT
-	TRBV29-1	-	TRBJ1-1	CSVEDRQVSTEAFF	TGCAGCGTTGAAGATCGGCAGGTTTCCACTGAAGCTTTCTTT
TRBD1	TRBV4-1	-	TRBJ1-2	CASSQRTGEGINYGYTF	TGCGCCAGCAGCCAACGGACAGGGGAGGGTATTAACTATGGCTACACCTTC
TRBD2	TRBV6-4	-	TRBJ2-2	CASKERESDTGELFF	TGTGCCAGTAAAGAGCGGGAGAGTGACACCGGGGAGCTGTTTTTT
TRBD2	TRBV29-1	few	TRBJ2-5	CSVGLAGSYRETQYF	TGCAGCGTTGGACTAGCGGGATCCTACCGGGAGACCCAGTACTTC
-	TRBV5-1	few	TRBJ2-5	CASSLIGTQYF	TGCGCCAGCAGCTTGATCGGGACCCAGTACTTC
TRBD1	TRBV6-5	-	TRBJ1-2	CASTKDYRGGGYTF	TGTGCCAGCACAAAAGATTACAGGGGAGGAGGCTACACCTTC
TRBD1	TRBV12-3/TRBV12-4	few	TRBJ2-7	CASSHRGTGPYEQYF	TGTGCCAGCAGTCATAGGGGGACAGGGCCCTACGAGCAGTACTTC
-	TRBV7-8	-	TRBJ1-1	CASSKSGTLPLNTEAFF	TGTGCCAGCAGCAAGTCCGGGACACTGCCCTTGAACACTGAAGCTTTCTTT
TRBD2	TRBV5-1	-	TRBJ2-7	CASSFGVAGGYEQYF	TGCGCCAGCAGCTTCGGTGTAGCGGGGGGCTACGAGCAGTACTTC
TRBD1	TRBV24-1	few	TRBJ1-1	CATRGEGAYGAFF	TGTGCCACCAGGGGGGAGGGGGCGTACGGAGCTTTCTTT
-	TRBV9	-	TRBJ1-1	CASSPVTGRNTEAFF	TGTGCCAGCAGTCCCGTGACAGGTCGAAACACTGAAGCTTTCTTT
-	TRBV19	few	TRBJ1-2	CASKERGPFYGYTF	TGTGCCAGTAAAGAGCGGGGCCCTTTTTATGGCTACACCTTC
TRBD2	TRBV7-9	few	TRBJ2-1	CASSPALAGVSYNEQFF	TGTGCCAGCAGCCCCGCGCTAGCGGGAGTCTCCTACAATGAGCAGTTCTTC
-	TRBV4-3	-	TRBJ2-1	CASSQEGFTYNEQFF	TGCGCCAGCAGCCAAGAGGGTTTTACCTACAATGAGCAGTTCTTC
TRBD2	TRBV5-1	-	TRBJ2-5	CASHSGRGGETQYF	TGCGCCAGCCATAGCGGGAGAGGGGGAGAGACCCAGTACTTC
-	TRBV7-8	few	TRBJ2-5	CASSRRPPPEETQYF	TGTGCCAGCAGCCGAAGACCTCCCCCCGAAGAGACCCAGTACTTC
TRBD2	TRBV25-1	-	TRBJ2-7	CASEGDSGGTASGSYTYEQYF	TGTGCCAGCGAAGGGGACTCGGGGGGTACGGCTAGCGGGAGTTACACCTACGAGCAGTACTTC
-	TRBV10-3	many	TRBJ2-7	CAIRAGSYEQYF	TGTGCCATCAGGGCGGGCTCCTACGAGCAGTACTTC